The 22 T cell receptor beta chains given below trace back to one sample, sequenced in a study of T cell responses to AZD1222 COVID-19 vaccine. Method: immunoSEQ multiplex PCR; TCRdb's copy keeps in-frame clones and lacks some. Here the sample spans tens of thousands of clones, roughly 90% being singletons. This sample comprised peripheral blood, obtained 28 days after the second AZD1222 dose. The receptors originated from an adult who received the AZD1222 COVID-19 vaccine.

The rearrangement joins TRBV6-4 to TRBJ2-3, with 8 nucleotides matching TRBD2. Trimming cost V 5 bases and J 7 bases; bases outside gene matches: 11. Germline CDR1 is MRHNA and CDR2 is SNTAGT. This CDR3 contains 15 residues. The CDR3 reads CASSTSGESTHTQYF. In nucleotides, the CDR3 is TGTGCCAGCAGTACTAGCGGAGAATCAACTCATACGCAGTATTTT.

This chain links TRBV3-1 (or the pseudogene TRBV3-2) with TRBJ1-1, with D possibly being TRBD1 (6 bases). This CDR3 has 13 amino acids. V lost 3 bases, J lost 4 bases, and 9 bases lay in between. Germline assignment: CDR1 LGHDT and CDR2 YNNKEL (reference sequence). Here the CDR3 DNA reads TGTGCCAGCAGCCAGGAGACAGGCACTGAAGCTTTCTTT. Its translation is CASSQETGTEAFF.

The chain carries TRBV3-1 (or the pseudogene TRBV3-2) and TRBJ2-7; 12 bases map to TRBD1. Germline-derived CDR1 and CDR2 are LGHDT and YNNKEL (reference sequence). This CDR3 is 15 amino acids long. With 4 bases clipped from V and 7 bases from J, the junction kept 8 bases outside the gene matches. CDR3 region: CASSPPGQGAREQYF. Written as DNA, the CDR3 is TGTGCCAGCAGCCCCCCGGGACAGGGGGCCAGGGAGCAGTACTTC.

The chain recombines TRBV6-5 with TRBJ1-5, with D maybe TRBD1 (5 bases). V lost 4 bases to trimming and J lost 4 bases, with 14 bases between them. In germline, CDR1 is MNHEY, CDR2 SVGAGI. The CDR3 loop spans 15 amino acids. CDR3 residues: CASSSVPGGNQPQHF. CDR3 sequence (DNA): TGTGCCAGCAGTTCGGTCCCTGGGGGGAATCAGCCCCAGCATTTT.

The V call is TRBV3-1 (or the pseudogene TRBV3-2), the J call TRBJ2-7, with no clear D. The germline V and J ends were trimmed by 4 bases and 0 bases, with 22 bases remaining between them. The CDR3 length is 18 residues. Per germline, CDR1 LGHDT and CDR2 YNNKEL (reference sequence). The CDR3 here is CASSRDLPGPRVSYEQYF. In DNA, the CDR3 is TGTGCCAGCAGCCGAGATCTACCCGGACCGAGAGTCTCCTACGAGCAGTACTTC.

The table lists this clone with a count of one. CDR3 sequence reads: CASRLWGFAKNIQYF. DNA of the CDR3: TGTGCCAGCAGATTGTGGGGGTTTGCCAAAAACATTCAGTACTTC. The chain links TRBV5-6 to TRBJ2-4; perhaps D is TRBD1 or TRBD2 (5 bases each). Germline V gives CDR1 SGHDT, CDR2 YYEEEE. CDR3 size: 15 residues. Trimming pared 5 bases from V and 1 base from J, leaving 13 bases between.

With regard to this clone: Other DNA sequences within the sample encode an identical CDR3. The genes are TRBV9 and TRBJ1-3; D unclear. The CDR3 extends over 14 amino acids. V dropped 2 bases and J dropped 0 bases, with 6 bases sitting between them. Germline V lookup: CDR1 SGDLS, CDR2 YYNGEE. In nucleotides, the CDR3 is TGTGCCAGCAGCGTGGGCAGCTCTGGAAACACCATATATTTT. Translation: CASSVGSSGNTIYF. Full variable domain (remainder filled in from reference TRBV9 and TRBJ1-3): DSGVTQTPKHLITATGQRVTLRCSPRSGDLSVYWYQQSLDQGLQFLIQYYNGEERAKGNILERFSAQQFPDLHSELNLSSLELGDSALYFCASSVGSSGNTIYFGEGSWLTVV.

The chain combines TRBV19 with TRBJ2-6, with D possibly being TRBD1 (5 bases). Trimming cost V 6 bases and J 0 bases, with 18 bases left between them. The length of the CDR3 is 18 residues. CDR1 is LNHDA and CDR2 is SQIVND in the germline V gene (reference sequence). The CDR3, as DNA: TGTGCCAGTAGCCTTAAGGGGCCCCACTTCTCTGGGGCCAACGTCCTGACTTTC. Protein: CASSLKGPHFSGANVLTF.

This clone has a single count. This rearrangement joins TRBV19 to TRBJ1-5; perhaps TRBD1 as D (6 bases). V was cut by 6 bases and J by 6 bases, with 15 bases left in between. Germline V gene sequence: CDR1 LNHDA, CDR2 SQIVND (reference sequence). The CDR3 has 14 residues. In DNA, the CDR3 is TGTGCCAGTAGCTCTACAGGGTACAGTCAGCCCCAGCATTTT. Encoded protein: CASSSTGYSQPQHF.

The rearrangement uses TRBV15 and TRBJ1-2, with TRBD1 as a possible D gene (5 bases). V lost 0 bases and J 2 bases, leaving 10 bases between the germline ends. CDR3 length equals 15 residues. The germline CDR1 and CDR2 sequences are LNHNV and YYDKDF (reference sequence). The CDR3 nucleotides are TGTGCCACCAGCAGAGATATTGCAGGGAACTATGGCTACACCTTC. It specifies CATSRDIAGNYGYTF.

V is TRBV5-4 and J is TRBJ1-4, with D perhaps TRBD1 (5 bases). The CDR3 covers 14 residues. V lost 4 bases to trimming and J lost 4 bases, with 11 bases between them. The V gene's germline CDR1 is SGHNT and CDR2 YYREEE (reference sequence). The CDR3 DNA sequence: TGTGCCAGCAGCCGCGACAGTCTTAATGAAAAACTGTTTTTT. Translating it yields CASSRDSLNEKLFF.

This chain connects TRBV30 to TRBJ2-7, with D perhaps TRBD1 or TRBD2 (5 bases each). CDR1 and CDR2 (germline): GTSNPN, SVGIG (reference sequence). The CDR3 is made up of 14 amino acids. Trimming pared 2 bases from V and 2 bases from J, leaving 13 bases between. This CDR3 is CAWSPDWGTYEQYF. In DNA, the CDR3 is TGTGCCTGGAGTCCGGATTGGGGGACCTACGAGCAGTACTTC.

The chain uses TRBV3-1 (or the pseudogene TRBV3-2) and TRBJ2-3, with 7 bases identical to TRBD2. Germline-derived CDR1 and CDR2 are LGHDT and YNNKEL (reference sequence). The CDR3 has 17 amino acids. J gave up 3 bases and V 0 bases, and 9 bases lay outside the gene matches. The CDR3 DNA sequence: TGTGCCAGCAGCCAAGATCTGGCGGGAGACCGAACAGATACGCAGTATTTT. This codes for CASSQDLAGDRTDTQYF.

V gene TRBV12-5 combines with J gene TRBJ1-5; TRBD1 agrees at 7 bases. The CDR3 totals 19 residues. The germline V gene has CDR1 LGHNT and CDR2 FRNRAP. Trimming cost V 6 bases and J 0 bases; bases outside gene matches: 17. CDR3 sequence: CASGPSYGTALYSNQPQHF. CDR3 sequence (DNA): TGTGCTAGTGGCCCCTCTTACGGGACAGCTCTTTATAGCAATCAGCCCCAGCATTTT.

The V and J genes are TRBV29-1 and TRBJ1-6; possibly TRBD1 for D (5 bases). Germline V gene lookup returns CDR1 SQVTM and CDR2 ANQGSEA. Trimming took 6 bases from V and 16 from J, leaving 16 bases between them. This CDR3 has 11 residues. The CDR3 nucleotides are TGCAGCGTCTTTGAGGGGAATTCTCTCCACTTT. It is translated as CSVFEGNSLHF.

This sequence joins TRBV30 and TRBJ1-4, with 7 bases lining up with TRBD1. CDR1 GTSNPN and CDR2 SVGIG come from the germline V gene (reference sequence). The CDR3 is 16 residues long. V lost 1 base, J lost 6 bases, and 11 bases stayed unmatched. The CDR3 bases are TGTGCCTGGAGTGCCGCTCCGGGACAGAGATATGAAAAACTGTTTTTT. Translation gives CAWSAAPGQRYEKLFF.

The genes are TRBV7-9 and TRBJ1-5, with D possibly matching TRBD1 (6 bases). Germline V gene lookup returns CDR1 SEHNR and CDR2 FQNEAQ (reference sequence). There are 15 residues in the CDR3. Trimming stripped 1 base from V and 5 bases from J, with 12 bases between. CDR3 loop: CASSLDSGGDQPQHF. Here the CDR3 DNA reads TGTGCCAGCAGCTTAGATTCCGGGGGCGATCAGCCCCAGCATTTT.

The chain links TRBV5-4 to TRBJ2-2; 8 bases are shared with TRBD2. V lost 3 bases to trimming and J lost 7 bases; unmatched junction nucleotides: 5. There are 14 residues in the CDR3. CDR1 is SGHNT and CDR2 is YYREEE in the germline V gene (reference sequence). Here the CDR3 DNA reads TGTGCCAGCAGCTCCGGGGGGGCCGGCGGGGAGCTGTTTTTT. It encodes CASSSGGAGGELFF.

The V and J genes are TRBV7-3 and TRBJ1-1; 7 nucleotides align to TRBD1. The CDR3 length is 13 residues. Germline V gives CDR1 SGHTA, CDR2 FQGTGA. With 4 bases clipped from V and 6 bases from J, the junction kept 5 bases outside the gene matches. CDR3 in DNA: TGTGCCAGCAGCTCGGGACAGTGGGCTGAAGCTTTCTTT. It translates to CASSSGQWAEAFF.

V gene TRBV5-6 combines with J gene TRBJ1-1; no clear D. The CDR3 runs 15 residues. CDR1 is SGHDT, CDR2 YYEEEE, per germline. Trimming pared 0 bases from V and 2 bases from J, leaving 11 bases between. The CDR3 DNA reads TGTGCCAGCAGCTTGGGGCCCGGGAGCAACACTGAAGCTTTCTTT. Translating gives CASSLGPGSNTEAFF.

The chain employs TRBV7-9 and TRBJ1-1; 7 nucleotides align to TRBD1. CDR1 SEHNR and CDR2 FQNEAQ come from the germline V gene (reference sequence). The junction had 6 bases not matched to a gene; V was cut back by 5 bases and J by 6 bases. The CDR3 consists of 13 residues. This CDR3 reads CASSPTDRAEAFF. In nucleotides, the CDR3 is TGTGCCAGCAGCCCTACCGACAGGGCTGAAGCTTTCTTT.

The J gene is TRBJ2-1, the V gene TRBV5-4, with 13 nucleotides matching TRBD2. The ends lost 4 bases at V and 2 bases at J; junction bases unmatched: 3. Germline values: CDR1 SGHNT, CDR2 YYREEE (reference sequence). CDR3 length equals 16 residues. The CDR3 loop is CASSPGLAGTYNEQFF. CDR3 bases: TGTGCCAGCAGCCCGGGACTAGCGGGGACCTACAATGAGCAGTTCTTC. The full variable domain, completed using reference TRBV5-4 and TRBJ2-1, is ETGVTQSPTHLIKTRGQQVTLRCSSQSGHNTVSWYQQALGQGPQFIFQYYREEENGRGNFPPRFSGLQFPNYSSELNVNALELDDSALYLCASSPGLAGTYNEQFFGPGTRLTVL.